Shown below are 29 T cell receptor beta chains from a single sample sequenced in a study of control samples from healthy donors and cancer patients. Some clones are missing from TCRdb's copy, which holds only in-frame ones; the method was immunoSEQ multiplex PCR. The profile shows over 150,000 clones, roughly 94% of them singletons. The material sequenced was PBMCs. All receptors come from a man in his fifties or sixties with colorectal cancer.

V and J are TRBV7-6 and TRBJ2-7, with 8 nucleotides matching TRBD1. Germline V gene data show CDR1 as SGHVS and CDR2 as FNYEAQ. The ends lost 5 bases at V and 5 bases at J; junction bases unmatched: 11. There are 15 residues in the CDR3. The CDR3 DNA reads as TGTGCCAGCAGCCTAGACAGGGGAGGCTTAGACGAGCAGTACTTC. It yields the protein CASSLDRGGLDEQYF.

V is TRBV3-1 (or the pseudogene TRBV3-2) and J is TRBJ2-3; D is unresolved. Germline CDR1 LGHDT, CDR2 YNNKEL (reference sequence). The V end lost 4 bases, the J end lost 0 bases, and 14 bases lay between the germline ends. The CDR3 loop spans 16 amino acids. CDR3 DNA: TGTGCCAGCAGCCCAATGGTAGTGTTAAGCACAGATACGCAGTATTTT. It specifies CASSPMVVLSTDTQYF.

The chain has TRBV6-2 or TRBV6-3 and TRBJ2-1, with 9 nucleotides matching TRBD2. V lost 4 bases, J lost 0 bases, and 7 bases stayed unmatched. CDR3 length equals 17 residues. Germline V gene lookup returns CDR1 MNHEY and CDR2 SVGEGT. The CDR3 loop is CASSSVAGAISYNEQFF. The CDR3 bases are TGTGCCAGCAGTTCAGTAGCGGGGGCCATCTCCTACAATGAGCAGTTCTTC.

This sequence joins TRBV15 and TRBJ2-3; tentative D call: TRBD2 (7 bases). Germline CDR1 and CDR2: LNHNV and YYDKDF (reference sequence). V dropped 2 bases and J dropped 6 bases, with 15 bases sitting between them. The CDR3 sequence is 15 residues long. The CDR3 DNA sequence: TGTGCCACCAGCAGAAGGGAGGGGGTGGGCGATACGCAGTATTTT. Translation gives CATSRREGVGDTQYF.

The J gene is TRBJ2-7, the V gene TRBV4-1; TRBD2 aligns across 10 bases. The CDR3 is 17 residues long. V lost 6 bases, J lost 1 base, and 12 bases stayed unmatched. Germline CDR1 MGHRA, CDR2 YSYEKL. The CDR3 is CASSFKTSSGGSYEQYF. CDR3 coding DNA: TGCGCCAGCAGTTTTAAAACCTCTAGCGGGGGATCCTACGAGCAGTACTTC.

The chain is built from TRBV30 and TRBJ1-1; possible D gene TRBD1, 6 bases. Looked up from germline, CDR1 is GTSNPN and CDR2 is SVGIG (reference sequence). V was shortened by 3 bases and J by 1 base, with 15 bases between the two germline ends. This CDR3 region has 15 residues. The CDR3 is CAWRAQGKGNTEAFF. The CDR3 DNA reads as TGTGCCTGGAGGGCACAGGGAAAGGGGAACACTGAAGCTTTCTTT.

The genes are TRBV7-2 and TRBJ1-2; D perhaps matches TRBD1 (6 bases). V gave up 1 base and J gave up 3 bases, with 15 bases separating them. Germline CDR1 reads SGHTA; CDR2 reads FQGNSA. The CDR3 is 16 residues long. The CDR3 region is CASSLEGGRTHYGYTF. Written as DNA, the CDR3 is TGTGCCAGCAGCTTAGAGGGGGGCAGAACCCACTATGGCTACACCTTC.

J is TRBJ1-5 and V is TRBV30; tentative D call: TRBD1 (5 bases). Germline loops: CDR1 GTSNPN, CDR2 SVGIG (reference sequence). Between the trimmed V and J ends, which lost 0 bases and 12 bases, there was a span of 12 bases. The CDR3 consists of 12 residues. CDR3 DNA sequence: TGTGCCTGGAGTGTAAATTCCGACAGCCAGCATTTT. The encoded protein is CAWSVNSDSQHF.

The chain has TRBV11-2 and TRBJ2-3, with D uncertain. Germline CDR1 SGHAT, CDR2 FQNNGV. This CDR3 is 13 amino acids long. Deletions cut 4 bases from V and 1 base from J, with 6 bases between. The CDR3 loop reads CASSWARTDTQYF. The CDR3, as DNA: TGTGCCAGCAGCTGGGCCCGCACAGATACGCAGTATTTT.

The chain recombines TRBV5-1 with TRBJ1-1, with D tentatively TRBD1 (5 bases). Germline V gene data show CDR1 as SGHRS and CDR2 as YFSETQ. Trimming stripped 4 bases from V and 1 base from J, with 14 bases between. The CDR3 loop spans 15 amino acids. CDR3 region: CASSQGLGGNTEAFF. The CDR3 coding sequence is TGCGCCAGCAGCCAAGGCTTGGGGGGGAACACTGAAGCTTTCTTT.

This chain connects TRBV9 to TRBJ2-1; a weak D match, TRBD1 (5 bases). Germline-derived CDR1 and CDR2 are SGDLS and YYNGEE. This CDR3 is built from 12 residues. V dropped 0 bases and J dropped 12 bases, with 10 bases sitting between them. DNA for the CDR3: TGTGCCAGCAGCGTAGAGGCAGGGTTGCAGTTCTTC. As protein: CASSVEAGLQFF.

The chain carries TRBV7-9 and TRBJ1-1; D might be TRBD1 (5 bases). V lost 4 bases, J lost 0 bases, and 12 bases lay in between. The germline V gene has CDR1 SEHNR and CDR2 FQNEAQ (reference sequence). This CDR3 spans 15 amino acids. CDR3 in amino acids: CASSSRDGLNTEAFF. The CDR3 coding sequence is TGTGCCAGCAGCTCCAGGGACGGATTGAACACTGAAGCTTTCTTT.

The rearrangement uses TRBV30 and TRBJ2-7; tentative D call: TRBD1 (5 bases). The CDR3 runs to 13 residues. The germline V gene encodes CDR1 GTSNPN and CDR2 SVGIG (reference sequence). The V and J ends lost 3 bases and 0 bases respectively, with 9 bases between them. CDR3 sequence (DNA): TGTGCCTGGAGCCTAGGGGCCTCCTACGAGCAGTACTTC. It specifies CAWSLGASYEQYF.

The chain links TRBV9 to TRBJ2-3; D gene ambiguous. Germline assignment: CDR1 SGDLS and CDR2 YYNGEE. This CDR3 has 16 residues. The V end was cut by 5 bases, the J end by 2 bases, with 18 bases between. The CDR3 region is CASSRIIGQTTDTQYF. The CDR3, as DNA: TGTGCCAGCAGTAGGATAATAGGGCAGACCACAGATACGCAGTATTTT.

The chain combines TRBV19 with TRBJ1-2, with D possibly being TRBD1 (5 bases). CDR3 length: 15 residues. The V gene lost 5 bases and the J gene lost 8 bases, with 21 bases spanning the gap. CDR1 is LNHDA, CDR2 SQIVND, per germline (reference sequence). The CDR3 is CASSFRDPRITGYTF. As DNA, the CDR3 is TGTGCCAGTAGTTTCCGGGACCCCCGGATTACGGGCTACACCTTC.

V is TRBV19 and J is TRBJ2-7, with D unresolved. The V gene's germline CDR1 is LNHDA and CDR2 SQIVND (reference sequence). V was clipped by 5 bases and J by 2 bases, with 13 bases between them. This CDR3 spans 14 amino acids. For the CDR3, the DNA is TGTGCCAGTAGTCCGAAGGACGGTACCTACGAGCAGTACTTC. Amino acids: CASSPKDGTYEQYF.

This chain joins TRBV18 and TRBJ1-2, with D maybe TRBD1 (6 bases). Germline V lookup: CDR1 KGHSH, CDR2 LQKENI. The CDR3 spans 13 residues. Trimming left V 2 bases short and J 3 bases short, with 7 bases between. CDR3 loop: CASSPGGDYGYTF. CDR3 in DNA: TGTGCCAGCTCACCAGGGGGCGACTATGGCTACACCTTC. The variable domain in full, completed from reference TRBV18 and TRBJ1-2, reads NAGVMQNPRHLVRRRGQEARLRCSPMKGHSHVYWYRQLPEEGLKFMVYLQKENIIDESGMPKERFSAEFPKEGPSILRIQQVVRGDSAAYFCASSPGGDYGYTFGSGTRLTVV.

This rearrangement joins TRBV11-3 to TRBJ2-3; D might be TRBD2 (5 bases). V dropped 1 base and J dropped 5 bases, with 10 bases sitting between them. CDR1 and CDR2 from the germline V gene are SGHNT and YENEEA. The CDR3 sequence is 14 residues long. CDR3 residues: CASSLGTGKDTQYF. In DNA form, the CDR3 reads TGTGCCAGCAGCTTAGGAACGGGGAAAGATACGCAGTATTTT.

CDR3 amino acids: CASSFDAGGTEAFF. The CDR3 region has the DNA TGTGCCAGCAGTTTTGACGCCGGGGGCACTGAAGCTTTCTTT. The J gene is TRBJ1-1, the V gene TRBV27, with D possibly TRBD1 on 5 matching bases. Trimming took off 3 bases at V and 4 bases at J, with 12 bases between the two ends. The germline V gene has CDR1 MNHEY and CDR2 SMNVEV (reference sequence). The CDR3 is 14 residues long.

A note on this clone: Other DNA sequences within the sample encode an identical CDR3. CDR3 in amino acids: CASSPRETQYF. The DNA for the CDR3 is TGTGCCAGCAGCCCAAGGGAGACCCAGTACTTC. This chain links TRBV11-2 with TRBJ2-5; D ambiguous. CDR1 and CDR2 from the germline V gene are SGHAT and FQNNGV. V was cut by 5 bases and J by 5 bases, with 6 bases left in between. This CDR3 contains 11 residues.

J is TRBJ1-1 and V is TRBV18; tentative D call: TRBD1 (5 bases). The CDR3 has 14 amino acids. The germline gives CDR1 KGHSH, CDR2 LQKENI. V was shortened by 5 bases and J by 3 bases, with 13 bases between the two germline ends. The CDR3 DNA follows: TGTGCCAGCTCAAGGGACCCGAAGGACACTGAAGCTTTCTTT. It codes for CASSRDPKDTEAFF.

The chain recombines TRBV6-5 with TRBJ1-2, with 11 nucleotides matching TRBD1. Per the germline V gene, CDR1 is MNHEY and CDR2 is SVGAGI. This CDR3 has 14 residues. V shed 7 bases, J shed 8 bases, and the junction held 9 bases outside the gene matches. CDR3 in amino acids: CASTGIGQGAGYTF. CDR3 DNA: TGTGCCAGCACCGGAATCGGACAGGGGGCCGGCTACACCTTC.

This clone was seen only once. The genes are TRBV25-1 and TRBJ1-2, with D possibly matching TRBD1 (5 bases). The CDR3 sequence is 13 residues long. Between the trimmed V and J ends, which lost 3 bases and 7 bases, there was a span of 12 bases. Germline values: CDR1 MGHDK, CDR2 SYGVNS. The CDR3 region has the DNA TGTGCCAGCAGTGACAGGGTGTTCTTTGGCTACACCTTC. Its translation is CASSDRVFFGYTF.

The chain links TRBV5-1 to TRBJ2-7; D call uncertain. Germline V CDR1 and CDR2: SGHRS, YFSETQ. The CDR3 extends over 12 amino acids. The V end lost 4 bases, the J end lost 3 bases, and 8 bases lay between the germline ends. The CDR3 is CASSASGYEQYF. CDR3 nucleotides: TGCGCCAGCAGCGCGTCGGGCTACGAGCAGTACTTC.

The V call is TRBV19, the J call TRBJ2-5, with no clear D. Deletions cut 5 bases from V and 5 bases from J, with 18 bases between. The CDR3 contains 15 residues. Germline assignment: CDR1 LNHDA and CDR2 SQIVND (reference sequence). In nucleotides, the CDR3 is TGTGCCAGTAGTCCCTCGGAAGCGTATAGCGAGACCCAGTACTTC. Its protein is CASSPSEAYSETQYF.

The chain combines TRBV2 with TRBJ2-1; TRBD2 agrees at 7 bases. J was trimmed by 10 bases and V by 9 bases; bases with no gene match: 12. Germline V lookup: CDR1 SNHLY, CDR2 FYNNEI. The CDR3 length is 13 residues. DNA of the CDR3: TGTGCCAGTTCCTGGGGGGGAGCTAGGGAGCAGTTCTTC. Translation gives CASSWGGAREQFF.

The chain uses TRBV2 and TRBJ2-7; TRBD2 is a possible D gene (5 bases). Germline V CDR1 and CDR2: SNHLY, FYNNEI. This CDR3 has 11 amino acids. Trimming cost V 8 bases and J 4 bases, with 9 bases left between them. CDR3 sequence: CASRRSYEQYF. The CDR3 nucleotides are TGTGCCAGCCGGAGGAGTTACGAGCAGTACTTC.

This clone has just one count. V and J are TRBV19 and TRBJ1-2; D possibly corresponds to TRBD1 (6 bases). There are 15 residues in the CDR3. V dropped 1 base and J dropped 4 bases, with 13 bases sitting between them. Germline V lookup: CDR1 LNHDA, CDR2 SQIVND (reference sequence). The CDR3 protein is CASSIATGSVYGYTF. The CDR3 region has the DNA TGTGCCAGTAGTATAGCTACAGGGAGCGTCTATGGCTACACCTTC. The complete variable domain, with remaining parts taken from reference TRBV19 and TRBJ1-2, reads DGGITQSPKYLFRKEGQNVTLSCEQNLNHDAMYWYRQDPGQGLRLIYYSQIVNDFQKGDIAEGYSVSREKKESFPLTVTSAQKNPTAFYLCASSIATGSVYGYTFGSGTRLTVV.

This clone came up once. The chain employs TRBV28 and TRBJ1-5; D is unclear. Per the germline V gene, CDR1 is MDHEN and CDR2 is SYDVKM. V shed 2 bases and J shed 4 bases, with 6 bases lying between them. The CDR3 has 13 amino acids. The CDR3 region has the DNA TGTGCCAGCAGTTTAACGGCGAATCAGCCCCAGCATTTT. It encodes CASSLTANQPQHF.